This T cell receptor beta chain was observed in a study of Tregs in tolerant kidney transplant recipients. As to this clone: Its antigen is as yet unknown.

Unstimulated Tregs (CD4+CD25+CD127-) and CD4+CD25- non-Tregs were sorted from PBMCs. Overall study findings and caveats: Some patients' samples used different primers over time, so nucleotide sequences weren't comparable. Tolerant patients' donor-specific Tregs expanded beyond overall Tregs, suggesting antigen-driven growth. Expanding Tregs on activated donor B cells appeared to best identify donor-specific TCRbeta clones.

CDR3 length equals 14 residues. Unmatched junction bases numbered 2, after V lost 5 bases and J lost 3 bases. The germline gives CDR1 MDHEN, CDR2 SYDVKM. Using immunoSEQ multiplex PCR, the repertoire was profiled, and TCRdb retains in-frame clones only, with some absent. The data show about 110,000 clones, nearly 90% seen once. The source is a human donor who received a combined kidney and bone marrow transplant. The sequenced sample was CD4+ T cells from blood, obtained before the transplant. This chain links TRBV28 with TRBJ2-2; TRBD2 agrees at 8 bases. CDR3 in amino acids: CASSRRGDTGELFF. The CDR3, as DNA: TGTGCCAGCAGTCGGCGGGGGGACACCGGGGAGCTGTTTTTT.